Presented here are 10 T cell receptor beta chains from one specimen sequenced in a study of cytomegalovirus exposure and HLA in healthy donors. TCRdb keeps only in-frame clones here, not all; method: immunoSEQ multiplex PCR. The repertoire includes 100,000 to 150,000 clones, more than 70% of them detected once, and approximately 1.5% sits in the top ten. Material for sequencing was PBMCs. These TCRs come from a man between 25 and 39 years old in good health and CMV-seronegative.

The rearrangement links TRBV7-9 to TRBJ2-7, with D maybe TRBD2 (6 bases). Germline V gene lookup returns CDR1 SEHNR and CDR2 FQNEAQ (reference sequence). V gave up 3 bases and J gave up 4 bases, with 13 bases separating them. The CDR3 is 14 residues long. The CDR3 reads CASSLGLGGYEQYF. The CDR3 nucleotides are TGTGCCAGCAGCTTGGGTCTCGGGGGTTACGAGCAGTACTTC.

This chain uses TRBV2 with TRBJ1-5, with D possibly being TRBD1 (6 bases). Trimming removed 5 bases from V and 1 base from J, with 12 bases in between. CDR3 length equals 15 residues. The germline V gene encodes CDR1 SNHLY and CDR2 FYNNEI. The CDR3 DNA sequence: TGTGCCAGCAGTAAACAGGGTAGCAGCAATCAGCCCCAGCATTTT. Translation: CASSKQGSSNQPQHF.

In its sample, this clone was seen a few times. V gene TRBV9 combines with J gene TRBJ2-7; 7 bases are shared with TRBD1. CDR1 and CDR2 from the germline V gene are SGDLS and YYNGEE. The CDR3 spans 14 residues. With 0 bases clipped from V and 3 bases from J, the junction kept 3 bases outside the gene matches. The CDR3 region has the DNA TGTGCCAGCAGCGTAGGGGGACAGCACTACGAGCAGTACTTC. Its protein is CASSVGGQHYEQYF.

The J gene is TRBJ2-1, the V gene TRBV7-9; TRBD2 agrees at 8 bases. This CDR3 comprises 13 residues. Germline-derived CDR1 and CDR2 are SEHNR and FQNEAQ (reference sequence). V lost 4 bases and J lost 9; bases outside the gene matches: 5. In nucleotides, the CDR3 is TGTGCCAGCAGCTCGGGACTAGTGGCTGAGCAGTTCTTC. The encoded protein is CASSSGLVAEQFF. The variable domain in full, with the rest retrieved from reference TRBV7-9 and TRBJ2-1, is DTGVSQNPRHKITKRGQNVTFRCDPISEHNRLYWYRQTLGQGPEFLTYFQNEAQLEKSRLLSDRFSAERPKGSFSTLEIQRTEQGDSAMYLCASSSGLVAEQFFGPGTRLTVL.

The gene calls are TRBV7-2 and TRBJ2-7, with 8 bases fitting TRBD2. Per germline, CDR1 SGHTA and CDR2 FQGNSA. Unmatched junction bases numbered 6, after V lost 2 bases and J lost 0 bases. The length of the CDR3 is 16 residues. The CDR3 reads CASSLISGTSSYEQYF. The CDR3 bases are TGTGCCAGCAGCTTAATTTCCGGGACTAGCTCCTACGAGCAGTACTTC.

The V gene is TRBV6-1, the J gene TRBJ2-1; D perhaps matches TRBD2 (6 bases). CDR3 length: 16 residues. CDR1 is MNHNS and CDR2 is SASEGT in the germline V gene. V lost 2 bases and J 1 base, leaving 12 bases between the germline ends. The chain's CDR3 is CASSERRRDSYNEQFF. In DNA, the CDR3 is TGTGCCAGCAGTGAACGAAGGAGGGATTCCTACAATGAGCAGTTCTTC.

The chain is built from TRBV5-4 and TRBJ2-7, with TRBD1 identical over 7 bases. V shed 5 bases and J 3 bases; nucleotides not matched to a gene: 11. Germline CDR1 and CDR2: SGHNT and YYREEE (reference sequence). This CDR3 comprises 15 residues. CDR3 DNA: TGTGCCAGCAGTTTCGGACAGGCAGGGCACTACGAGCAGTACTTC. Encoded protein: CASSFGQAGHYEQYF.

This clone showed up just once. The chain combines TRBV7-6 with TRBJ2-1, with a tentative D call TRBD2 (5 bases). Trimming stripped 1 base from V and 10 bases from J, with 14 bases between. CDR1 is SGHVS, CDR2 FNYEAQ, per germline. There are 14 residues in the CDR3. This chain's CDR3 is CASSLVVGVGEQFF. The CDR3 coding sequence is TGTGCCAGCAGCTTAGTTGTGGGAGTAGGGGAGCAGTTCTTC.

The chain combines TRBV19 with TRBJ1-5, with D hard to call. Germline assignment: CDR1 LNHDA and CDR2 SQIVND (reference sequence). The CDR3 has 13 residues. V lost 6 bases and J 7 bases, leaving 13 bases between the germline ends. CDR3 loop: CASSKWPGQPQHF. In DNA form, the CDR3 reads TGTGCCAGTAGCAAATGGCCCGGGCAGCCCCAGCATTTT.

V is TRBV19 and J is TRBJ1-1; maybe TRBD1 (5 bases). The CDR3 loop spans 13 amino acids. Germline V gives CDR1 LNHDA, CDR2 SQIVND (reference sequence). Trimming left V 8 bases short and J 8 bases short, with 18 bases between. This CDR3 reads CASAGLLFEEAFF. In DNA form, the CDR3 reads TGTGCCAGTGCGGGACTTCTTTTCGAGGAAGCTTTCTTT.